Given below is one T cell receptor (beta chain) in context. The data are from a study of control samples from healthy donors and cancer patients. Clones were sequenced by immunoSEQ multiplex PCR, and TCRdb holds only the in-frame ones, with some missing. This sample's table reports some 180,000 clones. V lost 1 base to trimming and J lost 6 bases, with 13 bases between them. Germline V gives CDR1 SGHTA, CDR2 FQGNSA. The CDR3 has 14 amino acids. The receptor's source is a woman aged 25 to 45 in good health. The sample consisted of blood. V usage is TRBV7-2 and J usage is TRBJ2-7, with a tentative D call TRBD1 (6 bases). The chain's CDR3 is CASSLVGARGEQYF. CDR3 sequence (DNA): TGTGCCAGCAGCTTAGTGGGGGCCAGAGGCGAGCAGTACTTC.